Below, 9 T cell receptor beta chains from the same sample are listed, as sequenced in a study of control samples from healthy donors and cancer patients. Clones were sequenced by immunoSEQ multiplex PCR, and TCRdb holds only the in-frame ones, with some missing. Of 100,000 to 150,000 clones in the sample, about 89% were seen once. Material: blood. These receptors came from a man aged 50-60 years in good health.

The gene calls are TRBV7-2 and TRBJ2-3; either TRBD1 or TRBD2 may supply D (6 bases each). Trimming stripped 5 bases from V and 5 bases from J, with 20 bases between. The CDR3 loop spans 16 amino acids. Germline V gene sequence: CDR1 SGHTA, CDR2 FQGNSA. CDR3 nucleotide sequence: TGTGCCAGCAGCCGGGGGCTTGGGCCTCGCCTAGATACGCAGTATTTT. It encodes CASSRGLGPRLDTQYF.

This clone showed up just a few times. V usage is TRBV5-6 and J usage is TRBJ2-5, with 7 bases aligning to TRBD2. This CDR3 region has 14 residues. The trim removed 0 bases at V and 3 bases at J, leaving 2 bases unmatched. The germline V gene encodes CDR1 SGHDT and CDR2 YYEEEE. The CDR3 loop reads CASSLVAGEETQYF. The CDR3 region has the DNA TGTGCCAGCAGCTTGGTGGCGGGGGAAGAGACCCAGTACTTC.

J is TRBJ1-5 and V is TRBV9, with a weak D call TRBD1 (5 bases). The V end was cut by 1 base, the J end by 7 bases, with 12 bases between. From germline, CDR1 is SGDLS and CDR2 YYNGEE. The CDR3 contains 14 residues. The CDR3 nucleotides are TGTGCCAGCAGCGTATCCGGGGGAATGCAGCCCCAGCATTTT. Translating it yields CASSVSGGMQPQHF.

The rearrangement uses TRBV10-2 and TRBJ2-3; D is uncertain. The CDR3 is made up of 20 amino acids. V was shortened by 0 bases and J by 0 bases, with 22 bases between the two germline ends. The germline V gene has CDR1 WSHSY and CDR2 SAAADI. The CDR3 reads CASSESNALRGGSSTDTQYF. In nucleotides, the CDR3 is TGCGCCAGCAGTGAGTCGAATGCTCTGCGTGGTGGGTCTAGCACAGATACGCAGTATTTT.

The rearrangement joins TRBV19 to TRBJ1-2; the D gene is possibly TRBD1 (6 bases). The ends were cut back, 5 bases at V and 4 bases at J, with 11 bases in the middle. The CDR3 contains 13 residues. Germline CDR1 reads LNHDA; CDR2 reads SQIVND (reference sequence). The CDR3 coding sequence is TGTGCCAGTAGTGTACAGGGAGGCTATGGCTACACCTTC. It is translated as CASSVQGGYGYTF.

The chain uses TRBV7-8 and TRBJ1-3; weak D call: TRBD1 (5 bases). The CDR3 has 17 residues. The V gene's germline CDR1 is SGHVS and CDR2 FQNEAQ. Trimming cost V 4 bases and J 1 base, with 17 bases left between them. The CDR3 coding sequence is TGTGCCAGCAGCTGGGGGGGATGGGCCTCATCTGGAAACACCATATATTTT. Residues: CASSWGGWASSGNTIYF.

The chain uses TRBV19 and TRBJ2-5; no reliable D call. Germline V lookup: CDR1 LNHDA, CDR2 SQIVND (reference sequence). V was clipped by 5 bases and J by 4 bases, with 14 bases between them. This CDR3 is built from 14 residues. CDR3 loop: CASSPGPRRETQYF. CDR3 nucleotides: TGTGCCAGTAGTCCCGGACCCCGCCGAGAGACCCAGTACTTC.

This clone has a single count. The chain uses TRBV29-1 and TRBJ2-5, with D perhaps TRBD2 (6 bases). The CDR3 runs 12 residues. Germline assignment: CDR1 SQVTM and CDR2 ANQGSEA. The V end was cut by 8 bases, the J end by 4 bases, with 14 bases between. The CDR3 DNA reads as TGCAGCTCCCGGGGGAGCCGAGAGACCCAGTACTTC. Its translation is CSSRGSRETQYF.

This clone was recorded once. This chain joins TRBV24-1 and TRBJ2-7, with 11 bases lining up with TRBD2. The CDR3 is made up of 15 amino acids. From germline, CDR1 is KGHDR and CDR2 SFDVKD. The ends lost 2 bases at V and 6 bases at J; junction bases unmatched: 5. Here the CDR3 DNA reads TGTGCCACCAGTGATTCGTTGACTAGCGGGACCGAGCAGTACTTC. Translated, it gives CATSDSLTSGTEQYF.